The present T cell receptor beta chain was sequenced within a study of OX40 agonist ivuxolimab in advanced cancers. Study context: Partial responses occurred in Three dose-escalation patients, one with hepatocellular carcinoma and two with cutaneous melanoma.

The V end lost 9 bases, the J end lost 4 bases, and 17 bases lay between the germline ends. This CDR3 region has 14 residues. CDR1 is MNHEY, CDR2 SVGAGI, per germline. Baseline was the first blood sampling point, followed by cycle 4 day 1 and cycle 7 day 1. Assay: immunoSEQ multiplex PCR; the TCRdb copy retains only in-frame clones and omits some. The sample records 45,000 to 60,000 clones, about four fifths being singletons. As to this clone: The same CDR3 also results from other DNA sequences found in this sample.

V is TRBV6-5 and J is TRBJ2-3; D is uncertain. This TCR derives from an adult with an advanced solid tumor such as melanoma, head and neck, liver or kidney cancer. The sequencing used CD4+ or CD8+ T cells sorted from blood, collected in a trial of the OX40 agonist ivuxolimab. CDR3: CASKVTLSADTQYF. The DNA for the CDR3 is TGTGCCAGTAAGGTTACCTTAAGCGCAGATACGCAGTATTTT.